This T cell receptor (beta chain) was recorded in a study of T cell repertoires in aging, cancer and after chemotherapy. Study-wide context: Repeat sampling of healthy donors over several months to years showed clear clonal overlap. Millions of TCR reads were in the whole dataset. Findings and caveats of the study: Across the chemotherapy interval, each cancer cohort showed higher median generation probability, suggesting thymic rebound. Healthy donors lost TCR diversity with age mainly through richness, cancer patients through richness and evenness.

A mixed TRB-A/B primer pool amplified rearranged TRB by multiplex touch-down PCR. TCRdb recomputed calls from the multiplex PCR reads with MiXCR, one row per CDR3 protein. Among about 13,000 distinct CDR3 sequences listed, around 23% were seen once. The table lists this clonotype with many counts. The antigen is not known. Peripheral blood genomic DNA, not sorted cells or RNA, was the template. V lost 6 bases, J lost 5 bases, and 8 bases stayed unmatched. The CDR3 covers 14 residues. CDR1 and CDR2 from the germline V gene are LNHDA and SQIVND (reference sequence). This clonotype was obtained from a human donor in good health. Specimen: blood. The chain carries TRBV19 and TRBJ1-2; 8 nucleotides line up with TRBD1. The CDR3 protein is CASRERTGKYGYTF. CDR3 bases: TGTGCCAGTAGAGAAAGGACAGGGAAGTATGGCTACACCTTC.